The rows below give T cell receptor beta chains drawn from one sample of a study of technical replicates of blood from a handful of donors. Method: immunoSEQ multiplex PCR; TCRdb's copy keeps in-frame clones and lacks some. The sample includes just over 8,000 clones, 75% to 90% seen only once; the top ten take 12%. Sequencing used PBMCs. Source of these receptors: a human donor in good health. Both conserved end residues are part of each CDR3. D genes are given only for firm matches. Where a row states a size, it is once, few, many or the class of an expanded clone; other rows omit it.

CASSDPPTSGKYEQYF,TGCGCCAGCAGTGATCCTCCGACTAGCGGGAAGTACGAGCAGTACTTC,TRBV10-1,NA,TRBJ2-7,TRBD2
CASSEETSVYEQYF,TGTGCCAGCAGTGAAGAAACTAGCGTCTACGAGCAGTACTTC,TRBV6-1,few,TRBJ2-7,TRBD2
CSVVSYSSQETQYF,TGCAGCGTTGTCAGTTACAGCAGCCAAGAGACCCAGTACTTC,TRBV29-1,NA,TRBJ2-5,NA
CSANSYEQYF,TGCAGTGCCAACTCCTACGAGCAGTACTTC,TRBV20-1,NA,TRBJ2-7,NA
CASSQDGSLAGPGNEQFF,TGCGCCAGCAGCCAAGATGGGTCGTTGGCGGGACCTGGCAATGAGCAGTTCTTC,TRBV4-1,NA,TRBJ2-1,NA
CSVEGLDLLDTQYF,TGCAGCGTTGAAGGATTAGACTTGCTAGATACGCAGTATTTT,TRBV29-1,NA,TRBJ2-3,NA
CASSATGTGVYEQYF,TGTGCCAGCAGTGCCACCGGGACAGGGGTATACGAGCAGTACTTC,TRBV2,NA,TRBJ2-7,TRBD1
CAWSLTGHEQYF,TGTGCCTGGAGTTTAACAGGGCACGAGCAGTACTTC,TRBV30,NA,TRBJ2-7,NA
CASAISGHSYEQYF,TGTGCCAGCGCTATTTCGGGTCACTCCTACGAGCAGTACTTC,TRBV28,NA,TRBJ2-7,NA
CSATLDGYTF,TGCAGTGCTACCCTCGATGGCTACACCTTC,TRBV20-1,NA,TRBJ1-2,NA